This T cell receptor (beta chain) was obtained from a study of blood T cell repertoires in COVID-19. The table came from immunoSEQ multiplex PCR; TCRdb's copy has only in-frame clones and leaves some out. This table has about 330,000 clones, over 75% appearing once. Two negative PCRs, clearance, or symptom resolution characterized the recovered Cohort 3 donors. The CDR3 is 15 amino acids. The germline V gene encodes CDR1 LGHNA and CDR2 YSLEER. The V gene lost 0 bases and the J gene lost 3 bases, with 11 bases spanning the gap. The V gene is TRBV4-3, the J gene TRBJ1-2, with D unresolved. This sequence was found in a woman in her twenties or thirties who had recovered from COVID-19. Sequencing input: PBMCs or T cells enriched from blood (not recorded which). The CDR3 loop reads CASSQDPTPDYGYTF. CDR3 nucleotide sequence: TGCGCCAGCAGCCAAGATCCGACACCTGACTATGGCTACACCTTC.